This T cell receptor beta chain came from a study of early stage breast cancer tumors. Study-wide background: Twelve of the 16 invasive tumors were ER+, PR+ and HER2-. Eight ER+/PR+/HER2- tumors were invasive ductal; a few were invasive lobular.

Each sample had two DNA replicates, 0.5 ug blood or roughly 1.5 ug tissue. TCRdb keeps only in-frame clones here, not all; method: immunoSEQ multiplex PCR. The data show tens of thousands of clones, around 70% seen once. Comments on this clone: No antigen is known for it. The limits of the CDR3 on the DNA are not certain, so only TCRdb's listed CDR3 is given.

Findings and caveats of the study: Blood repertoires resembled normal breast more than tumor.

Looked up from germline, CDR1 is MNHEY and CDR2 is SVGAGI. Inclusive of both ends, the CDR3 amounts to 16 amino acids. The chain combines TRBV6-5 with TRBJ2-5. The clonotype was recovered from a person between 55 and 69 years old with breast cancer. The sample comprised blood. CDR3 residues: CASSYSLWQQQETQYF.